A single sample is the source of the 22 T cell receptor beta chains below, sequenced in a study of shared T cell receptors in the human thymus. Generated by immunoSEQ multiplex PCR, the TCRdb table keeps only in-frame clones and is missing some. The sample lists 540,000 or so clones, 75% to 80% occurring once. A further study also used this sample, focusing on human thymus T cells.

Sample: thymocytes. Receptors were obtained from a boy under two years old with a congenital heart defect.

The V gene is TRBV27, the J gene TRBJ2-4, with TRBD1 matching 10 bases. The CDR3 sequence is 15 residues long. The trim removed 5 bases at V and 7 bases at J, leaving 8 bases unmatched. Germline V CDR1 and CDR2: MNHEY, SMNVEV (reference sequence). CDR3 residues: CASSRWDRGNNIQYF. In nucleotides, the CDR3 is TGTGCCAGCAGTCGGTGGGACAGGGGTAACAACATTCAGTACTTC.

V is TRBV28 and J is TRBJ1-4, with D possibly TRBD1 on 5 matching bases. The CDR3 extends over 15 amino acids. Trimming left V 3 bases short and J 3 bases short, with 11 bases between. Germline V gene data show CDR1 as MDHEN and CDR2 as SYDVKM. As DNA, the CDR3 is TGTGCCAGCAGTTTCTCCAGGGTGGCTAATGAAAAACTGTTTTTT. It specifies CASSFSRVANEKLFF.

V is TRBV4-2 and J is TRBJ1-4; no definite D call. Germline CDR1 and CDR2: LGHNA and YNFKEQ. This CDR3 spans 16 amino acids. The germline V and J ends were trimmed by 1 base and 3 bases, with 12 bases remaining between them. CDR3: CASSQAGSGSNEKLFF. CDR3 coding DNA: TGTGCCAGCAGCCAAGCCGGGAGTGGATCTAATGAAAAACTGTTTTTT.

This chain uses TRBV28 with TRBJ2-1; TRBD1 is a possible D gene (6 bases). Trimming removed 6 bases from V and 0 bases from J, with 15 bases in between. Germline V gene data show CDR1 as MDHEN and CDR2 as SYDVKM. CDR3 length equals 16 residues. The CDR3 DNA sequence: TGTGCCAGCAGAACGACAGGTCTCAGCTCCTACAATGAGCAGTTCTTC. Protein sequence: CASRTTGLSSYNEQFF. The full variable domain, with the rest looked up from reference TRBV28 and TRBJ2-1, is DVKVTQSSRYLVKRTGEKVFLECVQDMDHENMFWYRQDPGLGLRLIYFSYDVKMKEKGDIPEGYSVSREKKERFSLILESASTNQTSMYLCASRTTGLSSYNEQFFGPGTRLTVL.

CDR3 coding DNA: TGTGCCTGGAGCGCCGCGGGGGCGCGAATCACAGATACGCAGTATTTT. This sequence encodes CAWSAAGARITDTQYF. The V and J genes are TRBV30 and TRBJ2-3, with a possible D match to TRBD2 (7 bases). This CDR3 comprises 16 residues. V lost 3 bases and J lost 2, with 18 bases in between. Germline-derived CDR1 and CDR2 are GTSNPN and SVGIG (reference sequence). The full variable domain, its missing parts supplied by reference TRBV30 and TRBJ2-3, is SQTIHQWPATLVQPVGSPLSLECTVEGTSNPNLYWYRQAAGRGLQLLFYSVGIGQISSEVPQNLSASRPQDRQFILSSKKLLLSDSGFYLCAWSAAGARITDTQYFGPGTRLTVL.

V usage is TRBV7-9 and J usage is TRBJ2-7; the match to TRBD2 covers 10 bases. CDR3 size: 15 residues. The germline gives CDR1 SEHNR, CDR2 FQNEAQ (reference sequence). V gave up 5 bases and J gave up 1 base; unmatched junction bases: 5. The CDR3 loop is CASSRLAGDSYEQYF. The CDR3 region has the DNA TGTGCCAGCAGCAGACTAGCGGGTGATTCCTACGAGCAGTACTTC.

The gene calls are TRBV5-1 and TRBJ2-1; 12 nucleotides line up with TRBD1. Germline CDR1 reads SGHRS; CDR2 reads YFSETQ. The CDR3 is 17 residues long. The J segment lost 7 bases and the V segment lost 0 bases, leaving 8 bases of the junction unmatched. CDR3 region: CASSLGSRDRGPNEQFF. The CDR3 region has the DNA TGCGCCAGCAGCTTGGGGTCAAGGGACAGGGGGCCGAATGAGCAGTTCTTC.

The chain combines TRBV6-4 with TRBJ2-7, with 10 bases identical to TRBD1. Germline loops: CDR1 MRHNA, CDR2 SNTAGT. V gave up 10 bases and J gave up 3 bases; unmatched junction bases: 6. The CDR3 runs 13 residues. CDR3 protein: CATPRDRGYEQYF. The CDR3 nucleotides are TGTGCCACCCCCCGGGACAGGGGCTACGAGCAGTACTTC.

The chain couples TRBV5-1 to TRBJ1-1, with 8 positions matching TRBD1. Trimming cost V 4 bases and J 6 bases; bases outside gene matches: 14. From germline, CDR1 is SGHRS and CDR2 YFSETQ. The CDR3 has 16 amino acids. The DNA for the CDR3 is TGCGCCAGCAGCGCTTGGCTGGGCAGGGGGCGGGCTGAAGCTTTCTTT. This encodes CASSAWLGRGRAEAFF.

This clone was observed a few times. The V call is TRBV5-6, the J call TRBJ1-4, with a possible D match to TRBD1 (6 bases). This CDR3 contains 16 residues. In germline, CDR1 is SGHDT, CDR2 YYEEEE. Trimming shortened V by 3 bases and J by 3 bases, and 15 bases separated the two germline ends. The CDR3 bases are TGTGCCAGCAGCTGTAGACAGGCAAACCCTAATGAAAAACTGTTTTTT. This translates into CASSCRQANPNEKLFF.

This clone was seen only a few times. This sequence joins TRBV7-9 and TRBJ2-7, with 8 positions matching TRBD2. This CDR3 region has 16 residues. The germline V gene encodes CDR1 SEHNR and CDR2 FQNEAQ (reference sequence). Germline trimming cut 3 bases from V and 6 bases from J; bases unmatched to any gene: 13. The DNA for the CDR3 is TGTGCCAGCAGCTTGTACATAGCGGGAAAAGACGTCGAGCAGTACTTC. It codes for CASSLYIAGKDVEQYF.

The chain carries TRBV15 and TRBJ2-3; 15 nucleotides match TRBD2. This CDR3 contains 21 residues. CDR1 and CDR2 from the germline V gene are LNHNV and YYDKDF (reference sequence). The V segment lost 1 base and the J segment 4 bases; nucleotides outside the gene matches: 15. CDR3 sequence reads: CATSRGLAGLAGGIGPDTQYF. DNA of the CDR3: TGTGCCACCAGCAGAGGCCTAGCGGGACTAGCGGGAGGAATAGGCCCAGATACGCAGTATTTT.

The J gene is TRBJ2-7, the V gene TRBV27; tentatively, D is TRBD2 (6 bases). CDR3 length: 15 amino acids. V dropped 0 bases and J dropped 1 base, with 10 bases sitting between them. Germline assignment: CDR1 MNHEY and CDR2 SMNVEV (reference sequence). This CDR3 reads CASSLSSGTSYEQYF. The CDR3 DNA sequence: TGTGCCAGCAGTTTATCGAGTGGGACTTCCTACGAGCAGTACTTC.

V gene TRBV4-2 combines with J gene TRBJ2-5; 14 nucleotides match TRBD2. V was clipped by 3 bases and J by 5 bases; unmatched bases: 11. This CDR3 comprises 18 residues. CDR1 is LGHNA and CDR2 is YNFKEQ in the germline V gene. Here the CDR3 reads CASSQEPGLAGVGETQYF. The DNA for the CDR3 is TGTGCCAGCAGCCAGGAGCCGGGACTAGCGGGAGTGGGGGAGACCCAGTACTTC.

This clone was counted a single time. The rearrangement uses TRBV28 and TRBJ2-7; D remains unclear. This CDR3 has 11 residues. The ends were cut back, 4 bases at V and 5 bases at J, with 6 bases in the middle. Germline V gene sequence: CDR1 MDHEN, CDR2 SYDVKM. CDR3 amino acids: CASSYVNEQYF. CDR3 nucleotides: TGTGCCAGCAGTTATGTCAACGAGCAGTACTTC.

The rearrangement uses TRBV29-1 and TRBJ2-5; TRBD2 agrees at 15 bases. CDR3 length: 16 residues. Germline values: CDR1 SQVTM, CDR2 ANQGSEA. V was pared by 2 bases and J by 4 bases, with 5 bases of the junction left unmatched. Here the CDR3 reads CSVELGLAGGGETQYF. The CDR3 region has the DNA TGCAGCGTTGAACTGGGACTAGCGGGAGGAGGAGAGACCCAGTACTTC.

J is TRBJ1-2 and V is TRBV18; no reliable D call. Germline V gene lookup returns CDR1 KGHSH and CDR2 LQKENI. Trimming took 8 bases from V and 4 from J, leaving 8 bases between them. The CDR3 covers 11 residues. In nucleotides, the CDR3 is TGTGCCAGCGCGGGCCCCTATGGCTACACCTTC. Its translation: CASAGPYGYTF.

This chain uses TRBV27 with TRBJ2-7; D is perhaps TRBD1 (5 bases). Germline CDR1 and CDR2: MNHEY and SMNVEV (reference sequence). The CDR3 is made up of 13 amino acids. Trimming removed 5 bases from V and 2 bases from J, with 10 bases in between. The CDR3: CASSRQLAYEQYF. The CDR3 coding sequence is TGTGCCAGCAGTCGACAGTTGGCCTACGAGCAGTACTTC.

The rearrangement joins TRBV11-2 to TRBJ1-2; maybe TRBD1 (6 bases). V lost 1 base, J lost 7 bases, and 16 bases lay in between. The CDR3 length is 15 residues. Germline V gene sequence: CDR1 SGHAT, CDR2 FQNNGV. As DNA, the CDR3 is TGTGCCAGCAGCTTAGCTGAGGGGGTCCGCTCTGGCTACACCTTC. Amino acids: CASSLAEGVRSGYTF.

The J gene is TRBJ2-6, the V gene TRBV5-1, with unresolved D. Deletions cut 4 bases from V and 14 bases from J, with 16 bases between. There are 13 residues in the CDR3. CDR1 is SGHRS, CDR2 YFSETQ, per germline. The CDR3 nucleotides are TGCGCCAGCAGCACCTCTGCGCCCTCTTTCCTGACTTTC. This codes for CASSTSAPSFLTF.

This chain links TRBV7-8 with TRBJ1-1; D perhaps matches TRBD1 (5 bases). Per germline, CDR1 SGHVS and CDR2 FQNEAQ. This CDR3 is 14 amino acids long. Trimming removed 3 bases from V and 2 bases from J, with 10 bases in between. CDR3 coding DNA: TGTGCCAGCAGCTTTAGGGGCCCCAACACTGAAGCTTTCTTT. It codes for CASSFRGPNTEAFF.

This rearrangement joins TRBV18 to TRBJ2-3; 13 bases fit TRBD2. In germline, CDR1 is KGHSH, CDR2 LQKENI. The CDR3 extends over 18 amino acids. The ends lost 4 bases at V and 2 bases at J; junction bases unmatched: 9. The CDR3 is CASSRGTSGTPLTDTQYF. The DNA of the CDR3 is TGTGCCAGCTCACGCGGGACTAGCGGGACGCCCCTCACAGATACGCAGTATTTT.